Sequencing of this T cell receptor beta chain was carried out in a study of blood T cells in healthy people across ages (dated by TCRdb to about 2015). For the wider study: In model experiments, roughly one uniquely barcoded TCR beta cDNA molecule per two T cells was captured by template switching. To avoid experimental bias, donors of different ages were distributed randomly across sequencing lanes. Two additional independent replicas of 1 million unique cDNA reads from the same blood draw were analyzed for two donors (one aged 18 to 30 and one aged 80 or older). Age-related changes in TCR beta repertoire diversity were measured in the study by deep sequencing normalized with unique cDNA molecular identifiers. The donors were split into four age groups: young (average around 15 years), middle-aged (around 37), aged (around 67) and long-lived (approximately 80).

Donors were a few dozen systemically healthy Caucasian individuals from Russia aged roughly 6 to 100 years. Each donor gave approximately 9.4 milliliters of peripheral blood, drawn into EDTA-treated Vacutainer tubes. PBMCs were isolated by Ficoll-Paque density-gradient centrifugation, with at least 6 million obtained per sample. Total RNA, at least 5.5 micrograms per sample, was extracted from PBMCs with Trizol reagent. Naive CD45RAhigh/CD27high T cell percentages were measured by flow cytometry on a PBMC aliquot from every donor. Overall study outcomes, separate from this receptor: Observed TCR beta diversity per million T cells fell roughly linearly with age, and a significant reduction was already apparent by age around 36. The long-lived group showed more naive CD4+ T cells, fewer expanded clones and increased TCR diversity than the aged group, suggesting age selection. A strong correlation was found between observed TCR beta diversity and the percentage of naive T cells measured by flow cytometry. Bulk unsorted PBMC profiling prevented conclusive comparison of naive and antigen-experienced compartments. Estimates of total diversity based on one million sequenced T cells were considered lower bounds and underestimates. Donor CMV infection status was unknown, potentially confounding age-related changes in expanded clonotypes.

At the junction V is shortened by 3 bases and J by 6 bases; bases outside the gene matches: 16. The CDR3 holds 20 amino acids from the cysteine to the phenylalanine. The retained sequence is limited to the CDR3, 60 bases, with the frame set at the first base. CDR1 is given as SGHRS and CDR2 as YFSETQ, both from the germline V gene. As to this clonotype: The clone's antigen remains unknown. Base qualities are not provided; no much larger clone lies one nucleotide away.

To prepare the library, 5' RACE was applied. This sample was sequenced with an Illumina HiSeq 2500. A second PCR of roughly 6 to 11 cycles was performed with a sample-barcoded 5' primer and a J-beta primer mix. A template-switch 5' adaptor carrying 12 random nucleotides introduced a unique molecular identifier onto each TCR beta cDNA molecule. At least 2.5 million CDR3-containing paired-end reads were obtained from each sample. First-strand cDNA synthesis was performed from all RNA using the Mint cDNA synthesis kit, with priming by a TRBC-specific oligonucleotide. Following uracil-DNA glycosylase treatment, all cDNA underwent a first 18-cycle PCR with the universal primers M1SS and BC2_uni_R. In the original analysis: Normalization of each sample was performed by random selection of 1 million high-quality reads, each carrying a distinct molecular identifier. Reads with shared molecular identifiers were discarded instead of being binned into consensus sequences. MiTCR, with a Q25 quality threshold and the strictest error-elimination algorithm, was used for CDR3 identification, clonotype clustering and error correction. A nonparametric unseen species model with Euler transformation was used to estimate a lower bound on total TCR beta diversity. Clones were called with MiXCR by TCRdb after fastp trimmed the public reads at Q25, and only in-frame beta chains were retained. Rows are combined by CDR3 protein, so each entry shows the most common genes and DNA. TCRdb's processing, not the authors', yielded these V and J calls. The sample includes around 790,000 distinct CDR3 sequences, with under 45% observed a single time. About a fifth of the sample is taken by the ten largest.

The specimen was blood. This sequence uses TRBV5-1 and TRBJ2-1, with 15 middle bases fitting TRBD2. This receptor was obtained from a man aged 55 to 70 in good health. The CDR3 region reads CASSSALPLRTSGGVNEQFF. The nucleotide sequence is given as TGCGCCAGCAGCTCCGCTTTGCCTCTCAGGACTAGCGGGGGGGTCAATGAGCAGTTCTTC.